This TCR beta chain comes out of a study of blood T cell repertoires in COVID-19. Study background: Acute and convalescent COVID-19 samples came from the United States, Italy and Spain. From T cells, B-cell-depleted T cells, or PBMCs came the material, which was cDNA or gDNA.

Per the authors' pipeline: Estimated nucleated cell counts came from reference gene primer amplification. Libraries were prepared by immunoSEQ multiplex PCR; TCRdb keeps only in-frame clonotypes and omits some of them. Clone size and the V and J calls come from that table; the DNA yielded D and trimming. The table records some 180,000 clones, under 90% of them present only once. V shed 3 bases and J 5 bases; nucleotides not matched to a gene: 16. The CDR3 is 18 amino acids. CDR1 is SGHTA and CDR2 is FQGNSA in the germline V gene. The sample was peripheral blood. This chain connects TRBV7-2 to TRBJ2-3, with 8 nucleotides matching TRBD2. This sequence was found in a man aged 55 to 70 with acute or convalescent COVID-19. The CDR3 reads CASSFGLGREGLGDTQYF. As DNA, the CDR3 is TGTGCCAGCAGCTTTGGGCTTGGACGGGAGGGCCTAGGAGATACGCAGTATTTT. Filled out from reference TRBV7-2 and TRBJ2-3, the complete variable domain reads GAGVSQSPSNKVTEKGKDVELRCDPISGHTALYWYRQSLGQGLEFLIYFQGNSAPDKSGLPSDRFSAERTGGSVSTLTIQRTQQEDSAVYLCASSFGLGREGLGDTQYFGPGTRLTVL.